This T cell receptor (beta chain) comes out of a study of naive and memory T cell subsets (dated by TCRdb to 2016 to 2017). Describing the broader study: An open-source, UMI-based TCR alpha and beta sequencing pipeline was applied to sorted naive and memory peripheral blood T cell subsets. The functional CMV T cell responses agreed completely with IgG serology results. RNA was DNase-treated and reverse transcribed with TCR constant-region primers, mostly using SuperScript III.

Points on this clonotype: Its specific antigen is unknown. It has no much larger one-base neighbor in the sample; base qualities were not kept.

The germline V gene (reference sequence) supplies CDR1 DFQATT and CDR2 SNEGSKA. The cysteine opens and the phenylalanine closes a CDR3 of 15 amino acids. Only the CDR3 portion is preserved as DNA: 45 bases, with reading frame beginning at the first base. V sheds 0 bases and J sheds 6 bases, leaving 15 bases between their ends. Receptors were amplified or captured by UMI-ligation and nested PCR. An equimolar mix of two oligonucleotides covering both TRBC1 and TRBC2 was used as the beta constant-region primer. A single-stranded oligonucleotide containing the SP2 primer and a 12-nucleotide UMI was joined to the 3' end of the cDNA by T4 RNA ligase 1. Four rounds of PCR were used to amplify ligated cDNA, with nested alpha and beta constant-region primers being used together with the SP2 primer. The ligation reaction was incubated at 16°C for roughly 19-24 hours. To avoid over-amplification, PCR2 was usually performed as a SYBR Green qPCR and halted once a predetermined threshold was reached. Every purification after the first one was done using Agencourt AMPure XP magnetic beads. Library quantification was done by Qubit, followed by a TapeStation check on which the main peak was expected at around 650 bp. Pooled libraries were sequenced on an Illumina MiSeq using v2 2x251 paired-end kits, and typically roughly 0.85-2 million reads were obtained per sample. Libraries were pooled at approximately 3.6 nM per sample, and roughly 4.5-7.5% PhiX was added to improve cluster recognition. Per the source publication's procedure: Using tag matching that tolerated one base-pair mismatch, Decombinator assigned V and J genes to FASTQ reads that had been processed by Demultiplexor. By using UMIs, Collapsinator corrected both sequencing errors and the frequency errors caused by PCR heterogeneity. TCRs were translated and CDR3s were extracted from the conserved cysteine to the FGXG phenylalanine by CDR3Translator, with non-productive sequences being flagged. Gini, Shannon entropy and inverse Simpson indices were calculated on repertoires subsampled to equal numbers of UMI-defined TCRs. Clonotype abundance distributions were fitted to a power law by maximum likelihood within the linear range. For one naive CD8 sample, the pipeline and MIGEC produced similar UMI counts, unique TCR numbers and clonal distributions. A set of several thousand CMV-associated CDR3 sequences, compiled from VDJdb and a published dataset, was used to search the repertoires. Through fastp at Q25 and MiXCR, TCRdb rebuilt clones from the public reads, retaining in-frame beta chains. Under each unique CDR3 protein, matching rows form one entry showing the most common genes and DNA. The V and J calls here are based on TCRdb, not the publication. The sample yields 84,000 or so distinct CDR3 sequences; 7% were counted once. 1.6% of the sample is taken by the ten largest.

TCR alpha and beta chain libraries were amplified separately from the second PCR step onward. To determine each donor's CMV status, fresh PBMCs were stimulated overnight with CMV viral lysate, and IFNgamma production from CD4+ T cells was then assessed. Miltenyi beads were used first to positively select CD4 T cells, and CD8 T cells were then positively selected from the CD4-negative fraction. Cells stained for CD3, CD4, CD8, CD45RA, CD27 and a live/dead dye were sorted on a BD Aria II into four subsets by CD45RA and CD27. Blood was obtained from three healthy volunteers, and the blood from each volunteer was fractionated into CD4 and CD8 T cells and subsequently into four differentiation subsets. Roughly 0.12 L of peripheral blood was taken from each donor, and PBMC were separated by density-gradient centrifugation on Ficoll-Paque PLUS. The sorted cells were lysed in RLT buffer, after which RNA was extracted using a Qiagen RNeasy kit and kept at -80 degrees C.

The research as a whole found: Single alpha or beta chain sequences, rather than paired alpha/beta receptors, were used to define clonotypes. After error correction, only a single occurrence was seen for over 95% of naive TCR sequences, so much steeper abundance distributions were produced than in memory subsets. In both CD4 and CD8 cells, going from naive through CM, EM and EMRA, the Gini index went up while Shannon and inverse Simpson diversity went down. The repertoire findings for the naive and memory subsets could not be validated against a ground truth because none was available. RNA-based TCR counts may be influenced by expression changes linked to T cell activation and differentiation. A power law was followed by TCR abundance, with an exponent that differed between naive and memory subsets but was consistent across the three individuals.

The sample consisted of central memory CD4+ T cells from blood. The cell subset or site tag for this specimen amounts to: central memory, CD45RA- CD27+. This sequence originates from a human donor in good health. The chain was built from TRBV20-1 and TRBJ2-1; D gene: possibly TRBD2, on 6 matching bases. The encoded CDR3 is CSARDSGLGINEQFF. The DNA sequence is TGCAGTGCTAGAGATTCGGGACTTGGCATCAATGAGCAGTTCTTC.